This T cell receptor (beta chain) appears in the sequencing data of a study of blood T cells in healthy people across ages. A second PCR, run for about 7 to 11 cycles, used a sample-barcoded 5' primer plus a J-beta primer mix. MiXCR, applied by TCRdb to the 5' RACE reads, yields one record per CDR3 protein. The top ten hold less than 0.85% of the sample, which has roughly 1 million distinct CDR3 sequences, around 27% seen once. The V gene's germline CDR1 is SQVTM and CDR2 ANQGSEA. Trimming cost V 5 bases and J 5 bases, with 19 bases left between them. The CDR3 runs to 15 residues. The amount of total RNA extracted per sample was at least 6 micrograms. This same sample was also taken into another study, of T cells of mothers and their children.

What was sequenced was blood. This sequence originates from a girl aged 2 to 10 in good health. The chain employs TRBV29-1 and TRBJ2-1; D may be TRBD1 (6 bases). CDR3 nucleotide sequence: TGCAGCGTTCGGACAGACATGATATTGGACAATGAGCAGTTCTTC. It yields the protein CSVRTDMILDNEQFF.